This T cell receptor (beta chain) was sequenced for a study of OX40 agonist ivuxolimab in advanced cancers. Overall study context: It was ivuxolimab, an agonistic anti-OX40 (CD134) antibody, that patients were treated with.

About this clone itself: Different DNA sequences within this sample yield the same CDR3.

This CDR3 region has 14 residues. Germline V CDR1 and CDR2: SGHRS, YFSETQ. V lost 5 bases and J lost 7, with 15 bases in between. Libraries were prepared by immunoSEQ multiplex PCR; TCRdb keeps only in-frame clonotypes and omits some of them. The sample shows around 99,000 clones, roughly 90% of them seen only once. The chain has TRBV5-1 and TRBJ2-2; D is unclear. The sequence came from an adult with an advanced solid tumor such as melanoma, head and neck, liver or kidney cancer. This specimen was CD4+ or CD8+ T cells sorted from blood, taken in a trial of the OX40 agonist ivuxolimab. The CDR3 loop is CASSYGRSIGELFF. As DNA, the CDR3 is TGCGCCAGCAGTTACGGGCGGAGCATCGGGGAGCTGTTTTTT.